Following are 29 T cell receptor beta chains from one sample sequenced in a study of OX40 agonist ivuxolimab in advanced cancers. Clones were sequenced by immunoSEQ multiplex PCR, and TCRdb holds only the in-frame ones, with some missing. The sample carries some 44,000 clones, approximately 83% recorded once. Source: CD4+ or CD8+ T cells sorted from blood, taken in a trial of the OX40 agonist ivuxolimab. The receptors originated from an adult with an advanced solid tumor such as melanoma, head and neck, liver or kidney cancer.

The J gene is TRBJ1-2, the V gene TRBV5-4; tentative D call: TRBD1 (5 bases). Germline lookup yields CDR1 SGHNT and CDR2 YYREEE (reference sequence). CDR3 size: 14 residues. The V end lost 3 bases, the J end lost 1 base, and 10 bases lay between the germline ends. The CDR3 DNA reads TGTGCCAGCAGCTCGGAACAGGTTAACTATGGCTACACCTTC. It specifies CASSSEQVNYGYTF.

The chain combines TRBV15 with TRBJ2-1; TRBD2 matches 9 bases. Trimming removed 3 bases from V and 4 bases from J; junction bases left unmatched: 7. The CDR3 totals 16 residues. Germline V gives CDR1 LNHNV, CDR2 YYDKDF (reference sequence). The CDR3 is CATSRAKAGGYNEQFF. CDR3 nucleotides: TGTGCCACCAGCAGGGCCAAGGCGGGGGGGTACAATGAGCAGTTCTTC.

This clone was counted a few times. The sample holds other DNA sequences that translate to the same CDR3. The V call is TRBV12-5, the J call TRBJ2-2; D gene unclear. V shed 2 bases and J shed 2 bases, with 0 bases lying between them. CDR1 and CDR2 from the germline V gene are LGHNT and FRNRAP. This CDR3 region has 12 residues. Written as DNA, the CDR3 is TGTGCTAGTGGTTTGAACACCGGGGAGCTGTTTTTT. Translation: CASGLNTGELFF.

CDR3 sequence (DNA): TGCAGCCTTGGGACCGGGACAGATTATGGCTACACCTTC. Amino acids: CSLGTGTDYGYTF. The V gene is TRBV29-1, the J gene TRBJ1-2, with 7 positions matching TRBD1. Per germline, CDR1 SQVTM and CDR2 ANQGSEA. This CDR3 region has 13 residues. Trimming at V came to 8 bases and at J to 5 bases, leaving 11 bases not matched to a gene.

The chain employs TRBV7-9 and TRBJ2-2; a weak D match, TRBD1 (5 bases). Germline V lookup: CDR1 SEHNR, CDR2 FQNEAQ (reference sequence). The CDR3 is made up of 14 amino acids. V was cut by 3 bases and J by 5 bases, with 10 bases left in between. Here the CDR3 DNA reads TGTGCCAGCAGCTTCGGACACGCTACCGGGGAGCTGTTTTTT. It codes for CASSFGHATGELFF.

The CDR3 nucleotides are TGTGCCAGCAGTGAATCTGGGAGAGGCTACACCTTC. It is translated as CASSESGRGYTF. The V gene is TRBV25-1, the J gene TRBJ1-2; D remains unclear. Trimming took 1 base from V and 8 from J, leaving 8 bases between them. This CDR3 contains 12 residues. Germline V gene data show CDR1 as MGHDK and CDR2 as SYGVNS.

The chain has TRBV29-1 and TRBJ2-1; unclear D gene. Deletions cut 3 bases from V and 4 bases from J, with 10 bases between. This CDR3 spans 13 amino acids. From germline, CDR1 is SQVTM and CDR2 ANQGSEA. CDR3 protein: CSVDSRGYNEQFF. In nucleotides, the CDR3 is TGCAGCGTTGATTCCCGAGGATACAATGAGCAGTTCTTC.

In its sample, this clone was seen a few times. J is TRBJ1-2 and V is TRBV14; D unclear. Trimming pared 4 bases from V and 4 bases from J, leaving 16 bases between. CDR3 length: 15 residues. The germline CDR1 and CDR2 sequences are SGHDN and FVKESK. The CDR3 DNA follows: TGTGCCAGCAGCCGAGCGGGAGGTGAGAGCTATGGCTACACCTTC. Amino acids: CASSRAGGESYGYTF.

The V gene is TRBV6-1, the J gene TRBJ2-3; no clear D. The germline CDR1 and CDR2 sequences are MNHNS and SASEGT. Trimming took 3 bases from V and 4 from J, leaving 5 bases between them. This CDR3 has 12 residues. The CDR3 spells CASSDSADTQYF. The CDR3 DNA reads TGTGCCAGCAGTGATTCGGCAGATACGCAGTATTTT.

The V and J genes are TRBV7-9 and TRBJ1-4; 9 bases fit TRBD1. CDR1 and CDR2 from the germline V gene are SEHNR and FQNEAQ (reference sequence). Trimming cost V 3 bases and J 4 bases; bases outside gene matches: 3. The CDR3 sequence is 15 residues long. The CDR3 nucleotides read TGTGCCAGCAGCTTTGGGACAGGGTATAATGAAAAACTGTTTTTT. Translated: CASSFGTGYNEKLFF.

The V gene is TRBV27, the J gene TRBJ1-5; D not certain. Germline assignment: CDR1 MNHEY and CDR2 SMNVEV (reference sequence). Trimming left V 0 bases short and J 4 bases short, with 13 bases between. The CDR3 runs 16 residues. The CDR3 region is CASSLSRTIRNQPQHF. CDR3 sequence (DNA): TGTGCCAGCAGTTTATCGAGGACTATACGGAATCAGCCCCAGCATTTT.

On this clone: Other DNA sequences within the sample encode an identical CDR3. The V and J genes are TRBV4-2 and TRBJ2-7; D remains ambiguous. Trimming took off 1 base at V and 2 bases at J, with 15 bases between the two ends. The V gene's germline CDR1 is LGHNA and CDR2 YNFKEQ. The CDR3 covers 16 residues. The CDR3 is CASSQGVGGAAYEQYF. The CDR3, as DNA: TGTGCCAGCAGCCAAGGGGTAGGCGGCGCCGCCTACGAGCAGTACTTC.

V gene TRBV9 combines with J gene TRBJ2-2; TRBD2 matches 11 bases. CDR1 SGDLS and CDR2 YYNGEE come from the germline V gene. V shed 3 bases and J 6 bases; nucleotides not matched to a gene: 10. CDR3 length: 17 amino acids. The CDR3 DNA is TGTGCCAGCAGCGGAATACTAGCGGGAGATCCCCCCGGGGAGCTGTTTTTT. Its protein is CASSGILAGDPPGELFF.

The V gene is TRBV5-8, the J gene TRBJ2-5; D remains unclear. The CDR3 has 15 amino acids. Germline V gene sequence: CDR1 SGHTS, CDR2 YDEGEE. V gave up 1 base and J gave up 3 bases, with 13 bases separating them. The CDR3 loop is CASSLMGIKEETQYF. The DNA of the CDR3 is TGTGCCAGCAGCTTGATGGGGATTAAGGAAGAGACCCAGTACTTC.

The CDR3 DNA follows: TGTGCCAGTAGTATAGATTGGGGACGGGATGGCTACACCTTC. Its translation: CASSIDWGRDGYTF. This rearrangement joins TRBV19 to TRBJ1-2, with D tentatively TRBD1 (5 bases). Germline V lookup: CDR1 LNHDA, CDR2 SQIVND (reference sequence). Trimming shortened V by 0 bases and J by 6 bases, and 11 bases separated the two germline ends. CDR3 size: 14 residues.

CDR3 region: CASSHRGGAISEAFF. In DNA, the CDR3 is TGTGCCAGCAGCCACAGGGGGGGCGCGATATCTGAAGCTTTCTTT. The rearrangement uses TRBV9 and TRBJ1-1; 8 bases fit TRBD1. From germline, CDR1 is SGDLS and CDR2 YYNGEE. The CDR3 runs 15 residues. The trim removed 4 bases at V and 6 bases at J, leaving 11 bases unmatched. Full variable domain (rest looked up from reference TRBV9 and TRBJ1-1): DSGVTQTPKHLITATGQRVTLRCSPRSGDLSVYWYQQSLDQGLQFLIQYYNGEERAKGNILERFSAQQFPDLHSELNLSSLELGDSALYFCASSHRGGAISEAFFGQGTRLTVV.

This clone has only a few counts. J is TRBJ2-5 and V is TRBV5-4, with D unresolved. This CDR3 spans 13 amino acids. Trimming removed 1 base at V and 3 bases at J, with 7 bases between. Germline-derived CDR1 and CDR2 are SGHNT and YYREEE (reference sequence). CDR3 amino acids: CASSLRTEETQYF. CDR3 sequence (DNA): TGTGCCAGCAGCTTGCGGACCGAAGAGACCCAGTACTTC.

The chain links TRBV5-1 to TRBJ2-5; possibly TRBD1 for D (6 bases). Germline-derived CDR1 and CDR2 are SGHRS and YFSETQ. V was pared by 6 bases and J by 4 bases, with 16 bases between. This CDR3 is 14 amino acids long. The CDR3 reads CASTFAEGGETQYF. In nucleotides, the CDR3 is TGCGCCAGCACCTTCGCGGAAGGGGGAGAGACCCAGTACTTC.

CDR3 protein: CASSQDTTTSSYEQYF. For the CDR3, the DNA is TGTGCCAGCAGCCAAGATACCACGACGAGCTCCTACGAGCAGTACTTC. V and J are TRBV4-2 and TRBJ2-7; no clear D gene. The CDR3 runs 16 residues. Germline V gene sequence: CDR1 LGHNA, CDR2 YNFKEQ. V shed 0 bases and J shed 0 bases, with 12 bases lying between them.

The chain uses TRBV19 and TRBJ2-2; a possible D gene is TRBD2 (6 bases). The V gene's germline CDR1 is LNHDA and CDR2 SQIVND (reference sequence). V dropped 3 bases and J dropped 4 bases, with 9 bases sitting between them. The CDR3 sequence is 14 residues long. CDR3 DNA sequence: TGTGCCAGTAGTATTGTCGGGAGCACCGGGGAGCTGTTTTTT. Amino acid sequence: CASSIVGSTGELFF.

This sequence joins TRBV27 and TRBJ1-1; maybe TRBD1 (5 bases). Germline V gene lookup returns CDR1 MNHEY and CDR2 SMNVEV (reference sequence). V was cut by 5 bases and J by 6 bases, with 16 bases left in between. The CDR3 spans 14 residues. CDR3 loop: CASSPQGVIAEAFF. In DNA form, the CDR3 reads TGTGCCAGCAGTCCTCAGGGTGTTATCGCTGAAGCTTTCTTT.

The chain has TRBV6-1 and TRBJ1-5; tentative D call: TRBD1 (6 bases). The CDR3 is made up of 15 amino acids. CDR1 and CDR2 (germline): MNHNS, SASEGT. Trimming shortened V by 6 bases and J by 0 bases, and 12 bases separated the two germline ends. CDR3 sequence reads: CASRERGSSNQPQHF. DNA for the CDR3: TGTGCCAGCAGAGAAAGGGGGTCTAGCAATCAGCCCCAGCATTTT.

The chain is built from TRBV10-3 and TRBJ1-2; maybe TRBD1 (5 bases). The CDR3 covers 15 residues. Trimming removed 1 base at V and 6 bases at J, with 15 bases between. Germline V gives CDR1 ENHRY, CDR2 SYGVKD. CDR3 residues: CAISELVGRMDGYTF. For the CDR3, the DNA is TGTGCCATCAGTGAGTTGGTGGGGCGTATGGATGGCTACACCTTC.

V and J are TRBV30 and TRBJ2-7; D unclear. The CDR3 covers 11 residues. V lost 2 bases to trimming and J lost 4 bases, with 6 bases between them. From germline, CDR1 is GTSNPN and CDR2 SVGIG (reference sequence). The DNA of the CDR3 is TGTGCCTGGAGTCTGACATACGAGCAGTACTTC. As protein: CAWSLTYEQYF.

This clone occurred once. This chain uses TRBV4-2 with TRBJ1-4; D call uncertain. The CDR3 runs 15 residues. Looked up from germline, CDR1 is LGHNA and CDR2 is YNFKEQ. Deletions cut 5 bases from V and 6 bases from J, with 16 bases between. CDR3 loop: CASSSGLEGHEKLFF. Here the CDR3 DNA reads TGTGCCAGCAGCTCCGGACTCGAGGGCCATGAAAAACTGTTTTTT.

V usage is TRBV19 and J usage is TRBJ1-5; no firm D call. This CDR3 has 17 residues. V gave up 4 bases and J gave up 1 base, with 17 bases separating them. From germline, CDR1 is LNHDA and CDR2 SQIVND (reference sequence). CDR3 bases: TGTGCCAGTAGTAACCCCCGGGCCCTCCTAAGCAATCAGCCCCAGCATTTT. It encodes CASSNPRALLSNQPQHF.

The sample holds one count of this clone. V and J are TRBV28 and TRBJ2-5; 8 bases are shared with TRBD1. Germline V gene lookup returns CDR1 MDHEN and CDR2 SYDVKM. The CDR3 extends over 15 amino acids. After removal of 7 bases from V and 8 bases from J, the junction contained 15 bases not matched to a gene. This CDR3 is CASTPPMGQAYTQYF. The CDR3 DNA sequence: TGTGCCAGCACTCCACCAATGGGACAGGCCTACACCCAGTACTTC.

The chain's CDR3 is CASSLPGGYEQYF. In DNA, the CDR3 is TGTGCCAGCAGCTTGCCAGGGGGGTACGAGCAGTACTTC. The chain links TRBV5-4 to TRBJ2-7; tentative D call: TRBD1 (7 bases). CDR1 is SGHNT, CDR2 YYREEE, per germline (reference sequence). Deletions cut 1 base from V and 4 bases from J, with 9 bases between. The CDR3 contains 13 residues.

V and J are TRBV28 and TRBJ1-1; 7 bases agree with TRBD1. V lost 2 bases, J lost 4 bases, and 7 bases stayed unmatched. CDR3 length equals 15 residues. Germline V gives CDR1 MDHEN, CDR2 SYDVKM. CDR3 protein: CASSLPLQGSTEAFF. CDR3 coding DNA: TGTGCCAGCAGTTTACCATTACAGGGGAGCACTGAAGCTTTCTTT.